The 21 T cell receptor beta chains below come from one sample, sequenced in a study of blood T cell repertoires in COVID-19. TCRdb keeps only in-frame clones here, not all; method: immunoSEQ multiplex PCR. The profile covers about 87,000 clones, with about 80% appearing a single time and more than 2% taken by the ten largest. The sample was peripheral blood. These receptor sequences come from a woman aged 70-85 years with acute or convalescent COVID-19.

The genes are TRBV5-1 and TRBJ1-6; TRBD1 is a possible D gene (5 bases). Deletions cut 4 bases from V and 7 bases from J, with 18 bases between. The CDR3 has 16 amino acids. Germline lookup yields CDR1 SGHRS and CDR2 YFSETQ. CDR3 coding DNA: TGCGCCAGCAGCCTACTAGCCGGGACGGAAAATTCACCCCTCCACTTT. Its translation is CASSLLAGTENSPLHF.

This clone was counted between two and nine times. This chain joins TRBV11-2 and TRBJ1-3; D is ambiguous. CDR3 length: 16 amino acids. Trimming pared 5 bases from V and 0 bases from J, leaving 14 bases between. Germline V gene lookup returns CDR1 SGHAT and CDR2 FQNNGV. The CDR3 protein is CASSLPDGLSGNTIYF. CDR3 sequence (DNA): TGTGCCAGCAGCCTACCGGACGGACTCTCTGGAAACACCATATATTTT.

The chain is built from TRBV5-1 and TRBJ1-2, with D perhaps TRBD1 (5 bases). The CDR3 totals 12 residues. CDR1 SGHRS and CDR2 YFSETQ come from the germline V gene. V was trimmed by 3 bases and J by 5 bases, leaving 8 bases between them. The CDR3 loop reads CASSSGTYGYTF. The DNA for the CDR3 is TGCGCCAGCAGCTCTGGGACTTATGGCTACACCTTC.

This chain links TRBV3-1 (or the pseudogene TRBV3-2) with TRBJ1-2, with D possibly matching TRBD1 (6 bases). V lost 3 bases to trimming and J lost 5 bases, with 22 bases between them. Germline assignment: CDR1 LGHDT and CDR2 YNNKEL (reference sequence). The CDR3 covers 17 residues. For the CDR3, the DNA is TGTGCCAGCAGCCATGTACCGGGACACACAAGAATGTATGGCTACACCTTC. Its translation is CASSHVPGHTRMYGYTF.

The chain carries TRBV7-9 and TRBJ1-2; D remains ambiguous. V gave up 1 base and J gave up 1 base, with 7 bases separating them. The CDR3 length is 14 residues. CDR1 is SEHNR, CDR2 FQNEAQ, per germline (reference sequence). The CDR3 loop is CASSLETLNYGYTF. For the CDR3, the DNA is TGTGCCAGCAGCTTAGAGACTCTTAACTATGGCTACACCTTC. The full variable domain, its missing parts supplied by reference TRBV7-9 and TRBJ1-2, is DTGVSQNPRHKITKRGQNVTFRCDPISEHNRLYWYRQTLGQGPEFLTYFQNEAQLEKSRLLSDRFSAERPKGSFSTLEIQRTEQGDSAMYLCASSLETLNYGYTFGSGTRLTVV.

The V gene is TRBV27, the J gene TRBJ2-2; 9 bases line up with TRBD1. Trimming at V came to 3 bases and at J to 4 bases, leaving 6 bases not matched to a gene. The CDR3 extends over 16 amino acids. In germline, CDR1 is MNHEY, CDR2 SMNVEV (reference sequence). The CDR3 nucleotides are TGTGCCAGCAGTTTCTCGGACAGGGGTGGCACCGGGGAGCTGTTTTTT. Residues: CASSFSDRGGTGELFF.

CDR3 sequence reads: CAISGENTEAFF. CDR3 in DNA: TGTGCCATCAGTGGAGAGAACACTGAAGCTTTCTTT. V gene TRBV10-3 combines with J gene TRBJ1-1; D gene ambiguous. The CDR3 extends over 12 amino acids. Trimming stripped 4 bases from V and 1 base from J, with 4 bases between. Germline V gene data show CDR1 as ENHRY and CDR2 as SYGVKD.

CDR3 in amino acids: CASSESGANTEAFF. CDR3 in DNA: TGTGCCAGCAGTGAATCCGGAGCGAACACTGAAGCTTTCTTT. V usage is TRBV25-1 and J usage is TRBJ1-1; D gene ambiguous. The ends were cut back, 1 base at V and 1 base at J, with 7 bases in the middle. CDR1 MGHDK and CDR2 SYGVNS come from the germline V gene. This CDR3 has 14 amino acids.

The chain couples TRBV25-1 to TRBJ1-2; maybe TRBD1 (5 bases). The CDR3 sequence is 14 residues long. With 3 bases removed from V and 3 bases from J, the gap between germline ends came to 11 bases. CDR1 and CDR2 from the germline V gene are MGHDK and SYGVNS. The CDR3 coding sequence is TGTGCCAGCAGTGAGGCAGGGTTAGACTATGGCTACACCTTC. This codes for CASSEAGLDYGYTF.

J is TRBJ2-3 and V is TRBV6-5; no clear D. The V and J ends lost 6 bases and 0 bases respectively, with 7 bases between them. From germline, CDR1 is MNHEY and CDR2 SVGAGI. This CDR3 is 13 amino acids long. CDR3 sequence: CASRAPSTDTQYF. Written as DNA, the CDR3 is TGTGCCAGCAGAGCCCCTAGCACAGATACGCAGTATTTT.

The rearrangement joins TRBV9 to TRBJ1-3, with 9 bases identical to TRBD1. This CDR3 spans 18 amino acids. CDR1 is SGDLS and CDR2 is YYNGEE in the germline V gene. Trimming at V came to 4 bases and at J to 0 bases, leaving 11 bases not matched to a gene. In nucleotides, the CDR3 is TGTGCCAGCAGCACCCCCCGGGGACAGGGCAACTCTGGAAACACCATATATTTT. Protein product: CASSTPRGQGNSGNTIYF.

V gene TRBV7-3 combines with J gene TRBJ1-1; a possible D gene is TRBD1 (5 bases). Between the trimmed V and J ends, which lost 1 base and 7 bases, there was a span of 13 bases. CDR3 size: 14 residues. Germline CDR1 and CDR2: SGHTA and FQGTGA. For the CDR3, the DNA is TGTGCCAGCAGCTTAATAGGGGATAAACGTGAAGCTTTCTTT. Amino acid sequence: CASSLIGDKREAFF.

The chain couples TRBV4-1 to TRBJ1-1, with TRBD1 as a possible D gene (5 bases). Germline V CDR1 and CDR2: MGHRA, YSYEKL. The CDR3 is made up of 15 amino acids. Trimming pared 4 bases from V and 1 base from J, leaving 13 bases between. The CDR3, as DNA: TGCGCCAGCAGCCCCCTCATCGACAGGAACACTGAAGCTTTCTTT. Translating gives CASSPLIDRNTEAFF.

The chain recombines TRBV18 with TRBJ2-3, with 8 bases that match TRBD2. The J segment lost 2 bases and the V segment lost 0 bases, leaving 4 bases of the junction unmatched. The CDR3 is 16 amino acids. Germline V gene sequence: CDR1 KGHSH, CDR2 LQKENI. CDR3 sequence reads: CASSPPSGGLTDTQYF. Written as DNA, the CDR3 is TGTGCCAGCTCACCACCCAGCGGGGGCCTCACAGATACGCAGTATTTT.

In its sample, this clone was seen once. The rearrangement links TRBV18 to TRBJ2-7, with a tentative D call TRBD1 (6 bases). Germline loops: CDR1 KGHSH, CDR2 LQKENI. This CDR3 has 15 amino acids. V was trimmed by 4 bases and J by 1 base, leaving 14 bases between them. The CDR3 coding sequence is TGTGCCAGCTCACTTCACCGGGACATTTCCTACGAGCAGTACTTC. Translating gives CASSLHRDISYEQYF.

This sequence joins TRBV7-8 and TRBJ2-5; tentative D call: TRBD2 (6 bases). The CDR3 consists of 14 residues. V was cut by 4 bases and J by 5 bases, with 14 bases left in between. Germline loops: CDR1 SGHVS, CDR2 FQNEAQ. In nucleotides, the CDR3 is TGTGCCAGCAGCTCCTTCGGGGGTGGGGAGACCCAGTACTTC. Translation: CASSSFGGGETQYF.

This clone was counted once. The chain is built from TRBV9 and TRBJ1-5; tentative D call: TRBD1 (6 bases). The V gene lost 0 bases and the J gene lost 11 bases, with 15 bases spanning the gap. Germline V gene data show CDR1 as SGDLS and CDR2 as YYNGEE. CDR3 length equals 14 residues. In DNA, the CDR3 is TGTGCCAGCAGCGTAGATGTCAGGGGAGAGTCCCAGCATTTT. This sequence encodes CASSVDVRGESQHF.

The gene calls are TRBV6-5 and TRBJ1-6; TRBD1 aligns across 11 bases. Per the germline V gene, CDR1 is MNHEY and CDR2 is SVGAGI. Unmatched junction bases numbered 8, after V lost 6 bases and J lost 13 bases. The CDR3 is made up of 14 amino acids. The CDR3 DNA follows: TGTGCCAGCAGAGCCGGACAGGGGGCGATGCCCCTCCACTTT. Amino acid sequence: CASRAGQGAMPLHF.

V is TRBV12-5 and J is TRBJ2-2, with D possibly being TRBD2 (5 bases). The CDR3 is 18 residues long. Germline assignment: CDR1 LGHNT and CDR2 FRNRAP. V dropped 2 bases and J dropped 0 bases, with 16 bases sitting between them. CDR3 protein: CASGLSTTAGANTGELFF. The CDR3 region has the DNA TGTGCTAGTGGTTTGTCTACGACGGCGGGTGCGAACACCGGGGAGCTGTTTTTT.

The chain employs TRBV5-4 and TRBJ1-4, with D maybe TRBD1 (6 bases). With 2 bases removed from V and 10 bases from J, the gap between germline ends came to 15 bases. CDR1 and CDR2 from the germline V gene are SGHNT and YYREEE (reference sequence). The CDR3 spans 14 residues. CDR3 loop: CASSLSGEGGKLFF. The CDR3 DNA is TGTGCCAGCAGCTTATCCGGGGAGGGGGGAAAACTGTTTTTT.

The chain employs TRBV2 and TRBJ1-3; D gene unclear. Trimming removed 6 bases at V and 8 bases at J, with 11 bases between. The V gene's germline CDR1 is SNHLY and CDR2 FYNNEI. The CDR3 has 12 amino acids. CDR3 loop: CASSELGDTIYF. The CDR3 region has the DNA TGTGCCAGCAGCGAACTCGGAGACACCATATATTTT.